This T cell receptor (beta chain) was identified during a study of long-term antiretroviral therapy in people with HIV. Regarding the study as a whole: Increased diversity was seen after ART, yet it remained lower than in transplant donor controls. The study found narrower CDR3 length ranges in HIV repertoires than in controls.

Every donor contributed at least one pre-ART and at least two post-ART PBMC samples. Remarks on this clone: The antigen is not known.

CDR3 length equals 15 residues. Investigators performed immunoSEQ version v3.0 at survey level. The data were produced by immunoSEQ multiplex PCR, yet TCRdb's version contains in-frame clones alone and is incomplete. Of about 20,000 clones listed, 90% were seen once; the top ten hold 7.5% to 9.5%. The genes are TRBV21-1 and TRBJ1-6. TRBV21-1 corresponds to a pseudogene. This receptor was obtained from a woman in her twenties or thirties with HIV. Sequenced here: unsorted PBMCs, sampled about 4.6 years before starting antiretroviral therapy. The CDR3 reads CASSKLGQYNSPLHF. CDR3 DNA sequence: TGTGCCAGCAGCAAATTAGGCCAGTATAATTCACCCCTCCACTTT.